A single sample gave rise to the 11 T cell receptor beta chains below, sequenced in a study of blood T cell repertoires in COVID-19. Produced via immunoSEQ multiplex PCR; TCRdb's table is partial and in-frame only. The profile shows under 450,000 clones, roughly 90% of them singletons. Material for sequencing was peripheral blood. These TCRs come from a woman aged 40 to 50 with COVID-19, enrolled during active disease.

The chain links TRBV7-9 to TRBJ2-7; 10 bases line up with TRBD2. This CDR3 has 13 residues. In germline, CDR1 is SEHNR, CDR2 FQNEAQ (reference sequence). V trimming: 5 bases; J trimming: 3 bases; junction bases outside the gene matches: 1. CDR3 protein: CASSRTSGYEQYF. In nucleotides, the CDR3 is TGTGCCAGCAGCCGGACTAGCGGCTACGAGCAGTACTTC.

V is TRBV11-2 and J is TRBJ2-1, with 12 bases that match TRBD2. The germline V gene has CDR1 SGHAT and CDR2 FQNNGV. The CDR3 totals 16 residues. With 5 bases clipped from V and 7 bases from J, the junction kept 9 bases outside the gene matches. The CDR3 reads CASSARLAGAVNEQFF. CDR3 in DNA: TGTGCCAGCAGCGCCAGACTAGCGGGGGCCGTAAATGAGCAGTTCTTC.

V is TRBV7-9 and J is TRBJ2-3, with D hard to call. Trimming left V 1 base short and J 4 bases short, with 3 bases between. Per the germline V gene, CDR1 is SEHNR and CDR2 is FQNEAQ (reference sequence). The CDR3 totals 12 residues. The CDR3: CASSLVADTQYF. The CDR3 DNA reads TGTGCCAGCAGCTTAGTAGCAGATACGCAGTATTTT.

The chain uses TRBV28 and TRBJ2-1; TRBD1 is a possible D gene (6 bases). Germline CDR1 MDHEN, CDR2 SYDVKM. Trimming took 5 bases from V and 4 from J, leaving 12 bases between them. This CDR3 spans 14 amino acids. The CDR3 spells CASSLLDSYNEQFF. DNA of the CDR3: TGTGCCAGCAGTCTATTGGACAGTTACAATGAGCAGTTCTTC.

The chain's CDR3 is CASSPAQGAFF. CDR3 bases: TGTGCCAGCAGCCCCGCCCAGGGAGCTTTCTTT. This chain links TRBV9 with TRBJ1-1, with a weak D call TRBD1 (5 bases). The V and J ends lost 4 bases and 10 bases respectively, with 11 bases between them. Germline loops: CDR1 SGDLS, CDR2 YYNGEE. There are 11 residues in the CDR3.

This chain joins TRBV5-5 and TRBJ1-5; D not resolved. The V end lost 1 base, the J end lost 2 bases, and 13 bases lay between the germline ends. Germline-derived CDR1 and CDR2 are SGHKS and YYEKEE (reference sequence). The length of the CDR3 is 16 residues. CDR3 sequence (DNA): TGTGCCAGCAGCTTGTGGAGCCCCAGTGGCAATCAGCCCCAGCATTTT. Translation: CASSLWSPSGNQPQHF. Full variable domain (outside the CDR3, taken from reference TRBV5-5 and TRBJ1-5): DAGVTQSPTHLIKTRGQQVTLRCSPISGHKSVSWYQQVLGQGPQFIFQYYEKEERGRGNFPDRFSARQFPNYSSELNVNALLLGDSALYLCASSLWSPSGNQPQHFGDGTRLSIL.

The chain combines TRBV5-4 with TRBJ2-1, with TRBD2 matching 11 bases. This CDR3 has 16 residues. V lost 0 bases and J lost 8; bases outside the gene matches: 7. The V gene's germline CDR1 is SGHNT and CDR2 YYREEE (reference sequence). The DNA of the CDR3 is TGTGCCAGCAGCTTGGGGATAGGACTAGCGGGCCATGAGCAGTTCTTC. Amino acid sequence: CASSLGIGLAGHEQFF.

V gene TRBV13 combines with J gene TRBJ2-5, with 9 nucleotides matching TRBD2. Trimming took 5 bases from V and 4 from J; bases not matched to a gene: 11. Germline assignment: CDR1 PRHDT and CDR2 FYEKMQ (reference sequence). The CDR3 has 16 amino acids. The CDR3 sequence: CASSLGGAGGAETQYF. Here the CDR3 DNA reads TGTGCCAGCAGCCTCGGGGGAGCGGGAGGAGCAGAGACCCAGTACTTC.

The CDR3 loop is CATSRARTRLYNEQFF. The CDR3 bases are TGTGCCACCAGCAGAGCGCGGACACGTCTCTACAATGAGCAGTTCTTC. The chain has TRBV15 and TRBJ2-1; perhaps TRBD1 as D (5 bases). The length of the CDR3 is 16 residues. Germline V gives CDR1 LNHNV, CDR2 YYDKDF (reference sequence). V was pared by 1 base and J by 3 bases, with 13 bases between.

The V call is TRBV3-1 (or the pseudogene TRBV3-2), the J call TRBJ2-1, with TRBD2 identical over 13 bases. V lost 1 base and J lost 6; bases outside the gene matches: 6. This CDR3 comprises 17 residues. The germline V gene has CDR1 LGHDT and CDR2 YNNKEL (reference sequence). CDR3 nucleotides: TGTGCCAGCAGCCAAGGAGGAACTAGCGGGAGGGGCAATGAGCAGTTCTTC. This encodes CASSQGGTSGRGNEQFF.

V and J are TRBV2 and TRBJ1-3; no clear D. Trimming took off 5 bases at V and 0 bases at J, with 8 bases between the two ends. The CDR3 length is 14 residues. Germline V lookup: CDR1 SNHLY, CDR2 FYNNEI. CDR3 residues: CASSLQSSGNTIYF. CDR3 coding DNA: TGTGCCAGCAGTCTACAGAGCTCTGGAAACACCATATATTTT.